This T cell receptor (beta chain) was recorded in a study of blood T cell repertoires in COVID-19. Study-level information: The samples span acute and convalescent COVID-19 from the United States, Italy and Spain. Nucleic acid was either cDNA or gDNA, and it came from T cells, B-cell-depleted T cells, or PBMCs.

In the authors' workflow: The authors estimated nucleated cell counts from reference gene primer amplification. Clones were sequenced by immunoSEQ multiplex PCR, and TCRdb holds only the in-frame ones, with some missing. That table supplies the V and J calls and clone size; D and trimming were determined from the DNA. Here the sample spans roughly 170,000 clones, 87% being singletons. The length of the CDR3 is 14 residues. CDR1 is MGHRA and CDR2 is YSYEKL in the germline V gene. Trimming removed 6 bases at V and 5 bases at J, with 15 bases between. The chain is built from TRBV4-1 and TRBJ2-3, with D perhaps matching TRBD2 (6 bases). This receptor was identified in a woman younger than 30 who had recovered from COVID-19. Source material: peripheral blood. CDR3 sequence reads: CASRRGNNKDTQYF. The CDR3 DNA reads TGCGCCAGCAGACGGGGGAATAACAAAGATACGCAGTATTTT.